This passage covers 17 T cell receptor beta chains from one sample sequenced in a study of CD8+ T cells in alopecia areata. As to treatment: oral pan-JAK inhibitor, 5-10 mg twice daily. Researchers gathered lesional scalp punch biopsies and peripheral blood from patients with alopecia areata. Extracted RNA was reverse transcribed, and the resulting cDNA served as sequencing template. Using immunoSEQ multiplex PCR, the repertoire was profiled, and TCRdb retains in-frame clones only, with some absent. Of 10,000 to 15,000 clones in the sample, roughly two thirds were seen once. Sequenced material: skin, taken at week 4, from a patient treated with tofacitinib. Receptors were obtained from a human donor with alopecia areata.

The V and J genes are TRBV20-1 and TRBJ1-2; possibly TRBD1 for D (5 bases). Trimming cost V 4 bases and J 7 bases, with 10 bases left between them. The CDR3 has 11 residues. Germline-derived CDR1 and CDR2 are DFQATT and SNEGSKA (reference sequence). This CDR3 is CSANLGPGYTF. The CDR3 DNA is TGCAGTGCTAATCTGGGGCCTGGCTACACCTTC.

The J gene is TRBJ2-7, the V gene TRBV27; D is possibly TRBD1 or TRBD2 (5 bases each). This CDR3 has 13 residues. From germline, CDR1 is MNHEY and CDR2 SMNVEV (reference sequence). The germline V and J ends were trimmed by 2 bases and 9 bases, with 14 bases remaining between them. The CDR3 is CASSLGTNTGQYF. The DNA for the CDR3 is TGTGCCAGCAGTTTAGGGACGAACACAGGGCAGTACTTC.

The genes are TRBV27 and TRBJ1-2, with TRBD1 matching 10 bases. V trimming: 6 bases; J trimming: 8 bases; junction bases outside the gene matches: 9. The germline V gene has CDR1 MNHEY and CDR2 SMNVEV (reference sequence). The CDR3 consists of 14 residues. Here the CDR3 DNA reads TGTGCCAGCAGCTCCCGGGACAGGGGTGGAGGCTACACCTTC. Translating gives CASSSRDRGGGYTF.

This clone was detected a few times. CDR3 sequence (DNA): TGTGCCAGCAGCGTCGGGCAGGCCCTAAACTATGGCTACACCTTC. Protein sequence: CASSVGQALNYGYTF. The chain joins TRBV9 to TRBJ1-2, with no clear D. The V gene lost 2 bases and the J gene lost 2 bases, with 13 bases spanning the gap. Germline V lookup: CDR1 SGDLS, CDR2 YYNGEE. This CDR3 has 15 amino acids.

The chain uses TRBV15 and TRBJ1-1; D is possibly TRBD1 (5 bases). V lost 0 bases, J lost 1 base, and 12 bases lay in between. The CDR3 has 16 amino acids. Germline assignment: CDR1 LNHNV and CDR2 YYDKDF (reference sequence). CDR3 sequence: CATSRDGRQRNTEAFF. CDR3 nucleotide sequence: TGTGCCACCAGCAGAGATGGTAGACAGCGGAACACTGAAGCTTTCTTT.

The chain joins TRBV5-1 to TRBJ2-5; 9 positions agree with TRBD1. The J segment lost 5 bases and the V segment lost 4 bases, leaving 9 bases of the junction unmatched. Per the germline V gene, CDR1 is SGHRS and CDR2 is YFSETQ. The CDR3 has 15 amino acids. The CDR3 sequence is CASSATGGGGETQYF. The CDR3, as DNA: TGCGCCAGCAGCGCCACAGGGGGCGGAGGGGAGACCCAGTACTTC.

V and J are TRBV11-1 and TRBJ1-6, with 8 bases aligning to TRBD1. Germline loops: CDR1 SGHAT, CDR2 FQDESV (reference sequence). This CDR3 contains 17 residues. The trim removed 4 bases at V and 1 base at J, leaving 6 bases unmatched. The CDR3 spells CASSSYRGESYNSPLHF. CDR3 in DNA: TGTGCCAGCAGCTCGTACAGGGGGGAATCCTATAATTCACCCCTCCACTTT.

This chain uses TRBV6-6 with TRBJ2-7; the D gene is possibly TRBD1 (6 bases). The CDR3 spans 11 residues. The V end lost 7 bases, the J end lost 6 bases, and 10 bases lay between the germline ends. Germline CDR1 and CDR2: MNHNY and SVGAGI (reference sequence). The CDR3 loop is CASNRGSEQYF. The DNA for the CDR3 is TGTGCCAGCAATAGGGGGAGCGAGCAGTACTTC.

J is TRBJ1-2 and V is TRBV25-1, with D perhaps TRBD1 (6 bases). Trimming stripped 7 bases from V and 7 bases from J, with 16 bases between. In germline, CDR1 is MGHDK, CDR2 SYGVNS. There are 13 residues in the CDR3. The CDR3 loop reads CASNQGTGIGYTF. The CDR3 DNA sequence: TGTGCCAGCAATCAAGGAACAGGGATTGGCTACACCTTC.

The CDR3: CASSYSYAVAGNTIYF. CDR3 nucleotides: TGTGCCAGCAGTTACTCGTATGCTGTCGCTGGAAACACCATATATTTT. The chain uses TRBV6-5 and TRBJ1-3; D unresolved. Germline CDR1 and CDR2: MNHEY and SVGAGI. Between the trimmed V and J ends, which lost 0 bases and 2 bases, there was a span of 11 bases. The CDR3 has 16 residues.

This chain connects TRBV19 to TRBJ2-7; TRBD1 aligns across 8 bases. The CDR3 has 14 amino acids. The trim removed 6 bases at V and 5 bases at J, leaving 9 bases unmatched. CDR1 is LNHDA and CDR2 is SQIVND in the germline V gene (reference sequence). The CDR3 nucleotides are TGTGCCAGTAGACCCCGGGCAGGGGGCCACGAGCAGTACTTC. As protein: CASRPRAGGHEQYF.

V gene TRBV4-1 combines with J gene TRBJ1-6; tentative D call: TRBD1 (6 bases). Trimming removed 8 bases at V and 10 bases at J, with 15 bases between. Germline V gene lookup returns CDR1 MGHRA and CDR2 YSYEKL. The CDR3 is made up of 13 amino acids. The CDR3 region has the DNA TGCGCCAGCGGGGGGGGCCCGGGATCACCCCTCCACTTT. It is translated as CASGGGPGSPLHF.

CDR3 sequence reads: CASSYRDRSYEQYF. The CDR3 bases are TGTGCCAGTAGCTACCGGGACAGAAGCTACGAGCAGTACTTC. The rearrangement uses TRBV19 and TRBJ2-7; 7 bases agree with TRBD1. The J segment lost 3 bases and the V segment lost 6 bases, leaving 8 bases of the junction unmatched. In germline, CDR1 is LNHDA, CDR2 SQIVND (reference sequence). CDR3 length: 14 residues.

The chain employs TRBV5-5 and TRBJ1-6; 10 positions agree with TRBD1. This CDR3 contains 15 residues. Germline V gives CDR1 SGHKS, CDR2 YYEKEE (reference sequence). V lost 4 bases, J lost 6 bases, and 4 bases stayed unmatched. This CDR3 reads CASSLRQGANSPLHF. CDR3 bases: TGTGCCAGCAGCCTAAGACAGGGGGCTAATTCACCCCTCCACTTT.

The CDR3 sequence: CASGPVASSYNSPLHF. The CDR3 DNA sequence: TGTGCCAGCGGACCTGTGGCGAGCTCCTATAATTCACCCCTCCACTTT. The chain recombines TRBV27 with TRBJ1-6; D is unclear. Germline V gene lookup returns CDR1 MNHEY and CDR2 SMNVEV (reference sequence). Trimming pared 8 bases from V and 0 bases from J, leaving 14 bases between. The CDR3 totals 16 residues.

This sequence joins TRBV7-9 and TRBJ1-2; TRBD1 matches at 8 bases. The CDR3 has 13 residues. Germline V gene data show CDR1 as SEHNR and CDR2 as FQNEAQ (reference sequence). V dropped 7 bases and J dropped 5; count of bases not matched to a gene: 6. The CDR3 region is CASTNWTGYGYTF. The CDR3 bases are TGTGCCAGCACCAACTGGACAGGGTATGGCTACACCTTC.

The chain carries TRBV6-9 and TRBJ1-1; 7 bases are a match to TRBD1. This CDR3 spans 14 amino acids. The J segment lost 6 bases and the V segment lost 8 bases, leaving 12 bases of the junction unmatched. Germline CDR1 MNHGY, CDR2 SVAAGI. CDR3 DNA: TGTGCCAGCCACAACCGACAGGGAGCCTCTGAAGCTTTCTTT. It translates to CASHNRQGASEAFF.